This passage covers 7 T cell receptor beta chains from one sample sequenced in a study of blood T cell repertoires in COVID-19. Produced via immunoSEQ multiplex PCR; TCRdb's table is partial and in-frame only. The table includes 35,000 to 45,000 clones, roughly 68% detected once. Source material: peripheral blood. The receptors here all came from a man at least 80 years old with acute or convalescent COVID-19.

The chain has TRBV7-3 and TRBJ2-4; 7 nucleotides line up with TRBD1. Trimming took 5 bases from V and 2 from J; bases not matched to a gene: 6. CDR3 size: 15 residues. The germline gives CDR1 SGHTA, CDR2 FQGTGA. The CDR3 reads CASSRSTGPKNIQYF. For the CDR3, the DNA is TGTGCCAGCAGCCGTTCGACAGGGCCCAAAAACATTCAGTACTTC.

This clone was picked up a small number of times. Written as DNA, the CDR3 is TGCAGCGTCCGGACAGGGAGGAACGAGCAGTACTTC. The encoded protein is CSVRTGRNEQYF. This chain joins TRBV29-1 and TRBJ2-7; the match to TRBD1 covers 8 bases. The CDR3 runs to 12 residues. Germline lookup yields CDR1 SQVTM and CDR2 ANQGSEA. Germline trimming cut 6 bases from V and 5 bases from J; bases unmatched to any gene: 6.

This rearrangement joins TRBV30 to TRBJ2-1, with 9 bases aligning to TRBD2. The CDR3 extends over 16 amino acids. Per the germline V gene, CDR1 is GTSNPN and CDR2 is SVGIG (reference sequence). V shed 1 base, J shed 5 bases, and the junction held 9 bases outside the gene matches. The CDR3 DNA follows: TGTGCCTGGAGTGAGGGGACTAGCCCGAGCCACAATGAGCAGTTCTTC. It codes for CAWSEGTSPSHNEQFF. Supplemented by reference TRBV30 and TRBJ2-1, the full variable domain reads SQTIHQWPATLVQPVGSPLSLECTVEGTSNPNLYWYRQAAGRGLQLLFYSVGIGQISSEVPQNLSASRPQDRQFILSSKKLLLSDSGFYLCAWSEGTSPSHNEQFFGPGTRLTVL.

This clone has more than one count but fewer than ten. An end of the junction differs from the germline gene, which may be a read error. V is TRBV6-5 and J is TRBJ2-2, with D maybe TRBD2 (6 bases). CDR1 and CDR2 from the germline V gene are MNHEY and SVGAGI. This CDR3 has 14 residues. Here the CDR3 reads CASSSSVNTRELFF. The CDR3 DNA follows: TGTGCCAGCAGTTCTAGCGTGAACACCAGGGAGCTGTTTTTT.

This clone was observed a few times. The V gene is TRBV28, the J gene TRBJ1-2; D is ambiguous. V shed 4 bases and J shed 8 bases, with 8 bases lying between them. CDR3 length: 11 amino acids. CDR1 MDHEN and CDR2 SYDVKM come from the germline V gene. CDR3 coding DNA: TGTGCCAGCAGTTGGGTGGAGGGCTACACCTTC. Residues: CASSWVEGYTF.

The CDR3 nucleotides are TGTGCCAGCTCACTGGGAAGACTAGCGGGTGACGAGACCCAGTACTTC. Translation gives CASSLGRLAGDETQYF. The chain combines TRBV18 with TRBJ2-5; 10 nucleotides line up with TRBD2. CDR3 length: 16 residues. Germline CDR1 is KGHSH and CDR2 is LQKENI. V was pared by 4 bases and J by 5 bases, with 10 bases of the junction left unmatched.

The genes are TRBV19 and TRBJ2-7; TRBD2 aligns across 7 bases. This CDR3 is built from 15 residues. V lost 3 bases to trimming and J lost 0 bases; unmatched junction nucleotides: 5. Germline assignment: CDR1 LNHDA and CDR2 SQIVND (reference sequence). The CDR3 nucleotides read TGTGCCAGTAGTATCCCGGGAGGTACCTCCTACGAGCAGTACTTC. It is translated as CASSIPGGTSYEQYF.